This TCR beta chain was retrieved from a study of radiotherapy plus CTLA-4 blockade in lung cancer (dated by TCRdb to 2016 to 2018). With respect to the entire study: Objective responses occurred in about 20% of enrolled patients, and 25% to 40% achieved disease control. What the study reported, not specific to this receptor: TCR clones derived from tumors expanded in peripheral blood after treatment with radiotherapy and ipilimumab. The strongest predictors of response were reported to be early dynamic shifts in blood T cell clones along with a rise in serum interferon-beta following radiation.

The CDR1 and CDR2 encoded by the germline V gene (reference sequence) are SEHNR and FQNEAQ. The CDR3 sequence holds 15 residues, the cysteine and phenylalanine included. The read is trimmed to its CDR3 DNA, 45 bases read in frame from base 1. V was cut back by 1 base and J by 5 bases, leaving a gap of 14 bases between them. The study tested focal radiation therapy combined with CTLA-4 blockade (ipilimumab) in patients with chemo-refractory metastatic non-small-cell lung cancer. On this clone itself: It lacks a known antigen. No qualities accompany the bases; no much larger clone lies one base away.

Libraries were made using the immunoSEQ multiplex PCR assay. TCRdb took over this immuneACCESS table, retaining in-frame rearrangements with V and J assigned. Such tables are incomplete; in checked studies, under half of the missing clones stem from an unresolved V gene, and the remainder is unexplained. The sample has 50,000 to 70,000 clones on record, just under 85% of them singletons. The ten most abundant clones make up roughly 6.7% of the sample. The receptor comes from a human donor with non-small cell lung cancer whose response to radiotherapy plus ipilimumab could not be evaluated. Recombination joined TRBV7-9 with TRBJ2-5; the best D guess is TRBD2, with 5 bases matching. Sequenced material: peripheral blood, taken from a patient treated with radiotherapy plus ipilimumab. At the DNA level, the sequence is TGTGCCAGCAGCTTAGTCGAGGGAATGATGGAGACCCAGTACTTC. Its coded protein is CASSLVEGMMETQYF. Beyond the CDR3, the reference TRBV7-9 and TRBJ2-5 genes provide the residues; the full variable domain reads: DTGVSQNPRHKITKRGQNVTFRCDPISEHNRLYWYRQTLGQGPEFLTYFQNEAQLEKSRLLSDRFSAERPKGSFSTLEIQRTEQGDSAMYLCASSLVEGMMETQYFGPGTRLLVL.